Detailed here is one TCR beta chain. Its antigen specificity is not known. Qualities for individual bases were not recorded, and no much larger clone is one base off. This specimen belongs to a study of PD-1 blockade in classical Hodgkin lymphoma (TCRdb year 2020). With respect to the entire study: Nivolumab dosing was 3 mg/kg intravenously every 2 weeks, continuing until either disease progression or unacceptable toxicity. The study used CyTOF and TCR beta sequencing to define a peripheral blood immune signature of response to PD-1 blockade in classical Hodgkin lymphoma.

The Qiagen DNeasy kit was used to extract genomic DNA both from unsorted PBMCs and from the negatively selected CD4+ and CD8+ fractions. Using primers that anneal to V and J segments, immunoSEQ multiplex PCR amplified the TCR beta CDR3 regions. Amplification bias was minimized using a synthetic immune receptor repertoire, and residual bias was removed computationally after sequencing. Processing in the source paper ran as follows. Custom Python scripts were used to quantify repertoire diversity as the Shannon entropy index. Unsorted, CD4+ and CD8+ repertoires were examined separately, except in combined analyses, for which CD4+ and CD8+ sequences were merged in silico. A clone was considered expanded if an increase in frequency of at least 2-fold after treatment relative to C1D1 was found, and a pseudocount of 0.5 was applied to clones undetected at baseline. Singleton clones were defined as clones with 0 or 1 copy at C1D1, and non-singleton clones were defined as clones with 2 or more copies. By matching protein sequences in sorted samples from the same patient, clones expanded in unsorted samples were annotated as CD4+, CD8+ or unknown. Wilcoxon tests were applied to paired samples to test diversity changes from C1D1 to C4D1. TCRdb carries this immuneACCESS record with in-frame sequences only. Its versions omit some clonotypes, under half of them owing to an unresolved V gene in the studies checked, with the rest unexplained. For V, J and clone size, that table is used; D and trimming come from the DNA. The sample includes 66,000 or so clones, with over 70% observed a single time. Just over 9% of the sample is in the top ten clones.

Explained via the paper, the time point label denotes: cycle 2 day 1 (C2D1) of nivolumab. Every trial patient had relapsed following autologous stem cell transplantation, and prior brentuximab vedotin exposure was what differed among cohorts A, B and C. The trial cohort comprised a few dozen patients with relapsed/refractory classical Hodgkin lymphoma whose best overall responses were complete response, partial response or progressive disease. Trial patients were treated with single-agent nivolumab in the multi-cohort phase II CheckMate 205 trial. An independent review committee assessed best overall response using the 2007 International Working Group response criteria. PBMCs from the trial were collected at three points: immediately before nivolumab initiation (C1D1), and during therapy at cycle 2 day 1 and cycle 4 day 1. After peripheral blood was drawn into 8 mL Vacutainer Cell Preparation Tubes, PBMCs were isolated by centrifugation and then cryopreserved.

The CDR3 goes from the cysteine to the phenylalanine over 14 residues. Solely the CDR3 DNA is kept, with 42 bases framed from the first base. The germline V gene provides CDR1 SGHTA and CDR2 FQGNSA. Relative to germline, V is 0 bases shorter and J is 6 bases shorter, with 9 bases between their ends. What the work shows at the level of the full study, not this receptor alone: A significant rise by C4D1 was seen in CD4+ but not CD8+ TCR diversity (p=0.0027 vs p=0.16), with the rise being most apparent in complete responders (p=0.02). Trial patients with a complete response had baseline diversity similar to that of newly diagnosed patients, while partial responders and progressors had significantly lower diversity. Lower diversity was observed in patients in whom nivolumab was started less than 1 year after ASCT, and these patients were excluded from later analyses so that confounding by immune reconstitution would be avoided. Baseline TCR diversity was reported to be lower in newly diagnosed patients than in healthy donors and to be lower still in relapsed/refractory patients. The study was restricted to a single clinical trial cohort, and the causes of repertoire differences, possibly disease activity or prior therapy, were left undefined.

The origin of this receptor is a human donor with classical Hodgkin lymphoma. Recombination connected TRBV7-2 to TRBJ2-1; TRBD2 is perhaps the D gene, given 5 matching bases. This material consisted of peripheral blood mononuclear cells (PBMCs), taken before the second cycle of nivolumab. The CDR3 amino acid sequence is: CASSLAGDSNEQFF. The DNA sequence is TGTGCCAGCAGCTTAGCGGGAGATTCCAATGAGCAGTTCTTC.